The 5 T cell receptor beta chains in this list originate from one sample, sequenced in a study of radiotherapy plus CTLA-4 blockade in lung cancer. Data came from immunoSEQ multiplex PCR; TCRdb stores just in-frame clones and leaves some out. Of about 120,000 clones listed, 78% are singletons. The material sequenced was peripheral blood, taken from a patient treated with radiotherapy plus ipilimumab. These receptors were collected from a human donor with non-small cell lung cancer who had a partial response to radiotherapy plus ipilimumab.

The chain links TRBV4-1 to TRBJ1-2; 7 nucleotides line up with TRBD1. The CDR3 length is 14 residues. The V gene end was trimmed by 2 bases and the J gene end by 8 bases; junction bases not matched to a gene: 8. Germline values: CDR1 MGHRA, CDR2 YSYEKL. CDR3 in amino acids: CASSQPEGAGGYTF. The CDR3 DNA reads as TGCGCCAGCAGCCAACCAGAGGGGGCAGGAGGCTACACCTTC.

This clone was found once. This chain uses TRBV7-2 with TRBJ1-1; D not resolved. The CDR3 totals 15 residues. V gave up 1 base and J gave up 0 bases, with 9 bases separating them. Germline values: CDR1 SGHTA, CDR2 FQGNSA. CDR3: CASSLVQAMNTEAFF. In nucleotides, the CDR3 is TGTGCCAGCAGCTTAGTTCAGGCCATGAACACTGAAGCTTTCTTT.

Worth noting for this clone: The sample carries other DNA sequences with the same CDR3. Written as DNA, the CDR3 is TGTGCCAGTAGTACCGAGACAGGATACGACGAGCAGTACTTC. Amino acid sequence: CASSTETGYDEQYF. The chain recombines TRBV19 with TRBJ2-7; possible D gene TRBD1, 6 bases. V was cut by 4 bases and J by 5 bases, with 15 bases left in between. The CDR3 is made up of 14 amino acids. In germline, CDR1 is LNHDA, CDR2 SQIVND (reference sequence). The full variable domain, rest sourced from reference TRBV19 and TRBJ2-7, is DGGITQSPKYLFRKEGQNVTLSCEQNLNHDAMYWYRQDPGQGLRLIYYSQIVNDFQKGDIAEGYSVSREKKESFPLTVTSAQKNPTAFYLCASSTETGYDEQYFGPGTRLTVT.

The genes are TRBV10-3 and TRBJ2-5; tentatively, D is TRBD2 (6 bases). CDR1 ENHRY and CDR2 SYGVKD come from the germline V gene. The ends were cut back, 6 bases at V and 0 bases at J, with 8 bases in the middle. There are 13 residues in the CDR3. DNA for the CDR3: TGTGCCATCAGCCGGGGGTACCAAGAGACCCAGTACTTC. This codes for CAISRGYQETQYF.

The chain links TRBV27 to TRBJ1-6; TRBD1 agrees at 7 bases. In germline, CDR1 is MNHEY, CDR2 SMNVEV (reference sequence). The CDR3 extends over 17 amino acids. After removal of 0 bases from V and 9 bases from J, the junction contained 11 bases not matched to a gene. This CDR3 is CASSLSRGGTRGSPLHF. CDR3 sequence (DNA): TGTGCCAGCAGTTTATCGAGAGGGGGCACTAGGGGTTCACCCCTCCACTTT.